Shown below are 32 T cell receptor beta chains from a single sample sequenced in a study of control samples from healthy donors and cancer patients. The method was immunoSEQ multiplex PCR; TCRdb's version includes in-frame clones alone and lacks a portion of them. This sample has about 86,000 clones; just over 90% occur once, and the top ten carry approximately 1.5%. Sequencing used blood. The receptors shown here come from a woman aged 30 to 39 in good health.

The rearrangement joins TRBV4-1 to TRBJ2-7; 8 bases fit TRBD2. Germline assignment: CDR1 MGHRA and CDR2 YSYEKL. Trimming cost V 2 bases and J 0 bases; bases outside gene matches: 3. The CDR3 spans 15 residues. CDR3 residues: CASSQNSGTSYEQYF. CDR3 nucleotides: TGCGCCAGCAGCCAAAATAGCGGGACCTCCTACGAGCAGTACTTC.

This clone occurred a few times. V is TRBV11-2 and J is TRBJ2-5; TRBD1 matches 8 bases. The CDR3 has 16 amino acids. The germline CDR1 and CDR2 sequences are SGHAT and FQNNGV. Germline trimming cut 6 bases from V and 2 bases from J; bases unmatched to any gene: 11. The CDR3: CASSIRGWDRQETQYF. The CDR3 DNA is TGTGCCAGCAGTATACGGGGGTGGGACAGGCAAGAGACCCAGTACTTC.

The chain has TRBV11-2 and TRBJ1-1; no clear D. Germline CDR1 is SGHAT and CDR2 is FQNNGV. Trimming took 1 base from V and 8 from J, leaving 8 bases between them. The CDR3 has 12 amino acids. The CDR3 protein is CASSLGRGEAFF. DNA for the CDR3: TGTGCCAGCAGCTTAGGGAGAGGAGAAGCTTTCTTT.

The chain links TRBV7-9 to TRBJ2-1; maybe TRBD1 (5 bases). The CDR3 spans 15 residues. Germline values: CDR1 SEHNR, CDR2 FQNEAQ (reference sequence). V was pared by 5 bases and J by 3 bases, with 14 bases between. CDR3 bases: TGTGCCAGCAGCCCTCAAGGGGCAAACTACAATGAGCAGTTCTTC. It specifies CASSPQGANYNEQFF.

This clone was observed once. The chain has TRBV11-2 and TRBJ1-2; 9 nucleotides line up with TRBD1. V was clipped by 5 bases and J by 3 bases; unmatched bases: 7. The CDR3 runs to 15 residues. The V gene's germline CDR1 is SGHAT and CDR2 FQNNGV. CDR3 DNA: TGTGCCAGCAGCCGGGGACAGGGCGCACACTATGGCTACACCTTC. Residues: CASSRGQGAHYGYTF. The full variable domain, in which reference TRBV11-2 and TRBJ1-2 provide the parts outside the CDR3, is EAGVAQSPRYKIIEKRQSVAFWCNPISGHATLYWYQQILGQGPKLLIQFQNNGVVDDSQLPKDRFSAERLKGVDSTLKIQPAKLEDSAVYLCASSRGQGAHYGYTFGSGTRLTVV.

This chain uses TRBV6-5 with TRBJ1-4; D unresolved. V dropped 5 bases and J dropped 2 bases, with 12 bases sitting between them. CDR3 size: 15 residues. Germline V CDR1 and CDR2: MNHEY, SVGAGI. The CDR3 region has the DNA TGTGCCAGCAGTCCTCCCCTGGGGACTAATGAAAAACTGTTTTTT. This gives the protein CASSPPLGTNEKLFF.

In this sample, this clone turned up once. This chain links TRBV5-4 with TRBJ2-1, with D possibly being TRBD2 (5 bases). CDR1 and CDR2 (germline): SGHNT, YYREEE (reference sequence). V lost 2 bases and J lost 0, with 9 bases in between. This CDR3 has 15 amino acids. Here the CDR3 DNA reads TGTGCCAGCAGCTTTGGGAGTAGCTCCTACAATGAGCAGTTCTTC. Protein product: CASSFGSSSYNEQFF.

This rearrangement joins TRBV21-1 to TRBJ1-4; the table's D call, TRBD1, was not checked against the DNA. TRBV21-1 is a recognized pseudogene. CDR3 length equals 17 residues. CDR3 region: CASSRRGYGENHEKLFF. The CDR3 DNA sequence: TGTGCCAGCAGCCGCAGGGGATATGGGGAGAATCATGAAAAACTGTTTTTT.

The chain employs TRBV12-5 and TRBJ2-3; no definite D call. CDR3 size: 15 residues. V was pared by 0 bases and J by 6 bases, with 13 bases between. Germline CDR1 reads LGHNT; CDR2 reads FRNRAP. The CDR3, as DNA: TGTGCTAGTGGTTTGGTACTTGGCAGAGTGGATACGCAGTATTTT. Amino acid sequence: CASGLVLGRVDTQYF.

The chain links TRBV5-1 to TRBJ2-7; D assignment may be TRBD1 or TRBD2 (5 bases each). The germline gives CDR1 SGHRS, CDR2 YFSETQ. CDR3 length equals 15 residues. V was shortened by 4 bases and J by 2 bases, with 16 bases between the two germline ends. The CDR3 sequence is CASSLTGRTTYEQYF. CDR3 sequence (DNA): TGCGCCAGCAGCCTAACGGGACGGACCACCTACGAGCAGTACTTC.

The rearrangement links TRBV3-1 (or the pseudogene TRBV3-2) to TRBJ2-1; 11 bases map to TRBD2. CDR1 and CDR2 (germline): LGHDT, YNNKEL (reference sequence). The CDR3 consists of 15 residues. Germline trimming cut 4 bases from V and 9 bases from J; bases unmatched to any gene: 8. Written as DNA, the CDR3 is TGTGCCAGCAGCCCCCTAGCGGGAGGCACAGGTGAGCAGTTCTTC. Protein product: CASSPLAGGTGEQFF.

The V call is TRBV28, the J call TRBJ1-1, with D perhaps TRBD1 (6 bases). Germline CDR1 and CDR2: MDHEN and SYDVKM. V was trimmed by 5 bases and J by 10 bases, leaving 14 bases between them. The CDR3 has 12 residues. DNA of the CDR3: TGTGCCAGCAGTCTGTCAGGGGAGGGAGCTTTCTTT. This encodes CASSLSGEGAFF. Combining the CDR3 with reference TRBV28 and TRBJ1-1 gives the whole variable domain DVKVTQSSRYLVKRTGEKVFLECVQDMDHENMFWYRQDPGLGLRLIYFSYDVKMKEKGDIPEGYSVSREKKERFSLILESASTNQTSMYLCASSLSGEGAFFGQGTRLTVV.

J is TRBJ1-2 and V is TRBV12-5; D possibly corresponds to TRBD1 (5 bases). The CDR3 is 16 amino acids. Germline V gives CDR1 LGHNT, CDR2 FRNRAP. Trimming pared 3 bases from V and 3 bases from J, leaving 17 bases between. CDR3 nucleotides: TGTGCTAGTGGTTTTTCCCTACCCGGCAGGGACTATGGCTACACCTTC. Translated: CASGFSLPGRDYGYTF. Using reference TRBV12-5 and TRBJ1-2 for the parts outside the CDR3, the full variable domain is DARVTQTPRHKVTEMGQEVTMRCQPILGHNTVFWYRQTMMQGLELLAYFRNRAPLDDSGMPKDRFSAEMPDATLATLKIQPSEPRDSAVYFCASGFSLPGRDYGYTFGSGTRLTVV.

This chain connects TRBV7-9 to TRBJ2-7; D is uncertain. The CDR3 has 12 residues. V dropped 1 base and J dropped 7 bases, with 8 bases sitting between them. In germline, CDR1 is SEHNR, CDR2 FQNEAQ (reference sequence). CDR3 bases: TGTGCCAGCAGCTTAGGATTCAGTGAGCAGTACTTC. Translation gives CASSLGFSEQYF. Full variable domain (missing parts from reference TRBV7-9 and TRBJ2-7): DTGVSQNPRHKITKRGQNVTFRCDPISEHNRLYWYRQTLGQGPEFLTYFQNEAQLEKSRLLSDRFSAERPKGSFSTLEIQRTEQGDSAMYLCASSLGFSEQYFGPGTRLTVT.

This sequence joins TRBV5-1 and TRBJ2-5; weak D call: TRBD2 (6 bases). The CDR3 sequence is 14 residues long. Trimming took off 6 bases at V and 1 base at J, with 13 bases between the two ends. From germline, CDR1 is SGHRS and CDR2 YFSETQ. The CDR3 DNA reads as TGCGCCAGCAATGTCGGGGGTGGCCAAGAGACCCAGTACTTC. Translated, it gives CASNVGGGQETQYF.

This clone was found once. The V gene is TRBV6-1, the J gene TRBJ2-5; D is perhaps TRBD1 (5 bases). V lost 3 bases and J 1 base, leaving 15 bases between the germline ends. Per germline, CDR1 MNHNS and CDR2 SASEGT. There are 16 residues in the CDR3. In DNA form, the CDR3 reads TGTGCCAGCAGTGAGCAGGGTGGGCATTCCCAAGAGACCCAGTACTTC. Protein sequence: CASSEQGGHSQETQYF.

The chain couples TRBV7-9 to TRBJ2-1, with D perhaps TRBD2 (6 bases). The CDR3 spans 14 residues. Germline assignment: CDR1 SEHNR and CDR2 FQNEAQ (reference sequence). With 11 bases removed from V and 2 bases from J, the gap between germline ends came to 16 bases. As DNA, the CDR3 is TGTGCCGGAGGGGCGGGGATTGCCTACAATGAGCAGTTCTTC. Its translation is CAGGAGIAYNEQFF.

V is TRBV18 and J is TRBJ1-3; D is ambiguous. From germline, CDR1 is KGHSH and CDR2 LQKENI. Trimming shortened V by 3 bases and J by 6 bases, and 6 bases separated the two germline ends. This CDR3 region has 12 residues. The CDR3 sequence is CASSPSANTIYF. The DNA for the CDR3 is TGTGCCAGCTCACCTAGCGCAAACACCATATATTTT.

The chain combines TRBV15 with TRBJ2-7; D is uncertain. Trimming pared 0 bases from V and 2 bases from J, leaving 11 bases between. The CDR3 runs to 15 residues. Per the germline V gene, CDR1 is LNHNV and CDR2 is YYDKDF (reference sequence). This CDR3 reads CATSRESGAAYEQYF. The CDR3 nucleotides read TGTGCCACCAGCAGAGAGTCTGGCGCTGCCTACGAGCAGTACTTC.

The CDR3 loop reads CASSISPSRLEQFF. CDR3 in DNA: TGTGCCAGTAGTATAAGCCCCAGTCGGCTGGAGCAGTTCTTC. V is TRBV19 and J is TRBJ2-1; D gene unclear. Germline V gene data show CDR1 as LNHDA and CDR2 as SQIVND (reference sequence). This CDR3 comprises 14 residues. V lost 2 bases, J lost 10 bases, and 15 bases lay in between.

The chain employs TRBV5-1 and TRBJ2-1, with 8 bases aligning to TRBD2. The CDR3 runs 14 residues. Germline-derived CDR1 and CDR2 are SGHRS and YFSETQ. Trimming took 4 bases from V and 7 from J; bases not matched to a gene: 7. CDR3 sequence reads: CASSLGLVLNEQFF. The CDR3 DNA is TGCGCCAGCAGCCTGGGACTAGTTTTAAATGAGCAGTTCTTC.

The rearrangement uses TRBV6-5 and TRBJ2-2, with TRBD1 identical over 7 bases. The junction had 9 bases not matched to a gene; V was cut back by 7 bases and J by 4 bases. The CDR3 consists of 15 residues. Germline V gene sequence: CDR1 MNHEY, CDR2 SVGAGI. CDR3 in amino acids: CASNQRDSFTGELFF. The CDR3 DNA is TGTGCCAGCAACCAACGGGACAGCTTCACCGGGGAGCTGTTTTTT.

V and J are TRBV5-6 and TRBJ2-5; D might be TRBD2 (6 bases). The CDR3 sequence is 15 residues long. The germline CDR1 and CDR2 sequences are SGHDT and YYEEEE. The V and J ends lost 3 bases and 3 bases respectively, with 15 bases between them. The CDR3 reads CASSSDRLGKETQYF. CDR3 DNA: TGTGCCAGCAGCTCGGACCGACTAGGGAAAGAGACCCAGTACTTC.

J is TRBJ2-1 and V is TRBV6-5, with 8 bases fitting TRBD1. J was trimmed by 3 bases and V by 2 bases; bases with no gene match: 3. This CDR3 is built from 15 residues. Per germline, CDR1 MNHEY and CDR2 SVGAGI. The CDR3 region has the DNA TGTGCCAGCAGTTACAGACAGGGGAACTACAATGAGCAGTTCTTC. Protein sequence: CASSYRQGNYNEQFF.

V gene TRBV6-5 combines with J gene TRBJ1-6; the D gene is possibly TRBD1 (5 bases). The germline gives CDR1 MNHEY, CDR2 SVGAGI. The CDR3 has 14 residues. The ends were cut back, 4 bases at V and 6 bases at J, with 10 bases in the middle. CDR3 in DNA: TGTGCCAGCAGTTTGGGGCAGGGTAATTCACCCCTCCACTTT. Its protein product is CASSLGQGNSPLHF.

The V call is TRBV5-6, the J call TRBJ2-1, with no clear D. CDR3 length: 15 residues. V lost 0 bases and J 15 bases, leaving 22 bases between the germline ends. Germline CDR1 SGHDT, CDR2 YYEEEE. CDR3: CASSLGGGLDGRWFF. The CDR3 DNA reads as TGTGCCAGCAGCTTGGGTGGCGGTCTAGACGGCCGGTGGTTCTTC.

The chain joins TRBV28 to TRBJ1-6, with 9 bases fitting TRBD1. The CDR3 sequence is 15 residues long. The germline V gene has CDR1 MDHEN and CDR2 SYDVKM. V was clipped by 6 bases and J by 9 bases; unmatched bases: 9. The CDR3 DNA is TGTGCCAGCAGCTCCACAGGGGGCGCGGGTTCACCCCTCCACTTT. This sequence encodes CASSSTGGAGSPLHF.

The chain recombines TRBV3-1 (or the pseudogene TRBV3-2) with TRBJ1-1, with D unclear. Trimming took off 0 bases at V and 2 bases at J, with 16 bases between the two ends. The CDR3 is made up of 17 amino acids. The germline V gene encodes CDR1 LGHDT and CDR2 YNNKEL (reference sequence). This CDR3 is CASSQDGAKFLNTEAFF. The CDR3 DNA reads TGTGCCAGCAGCCAAGATGGTGCGAAGTTCCTCAACACTGAAGCTTTCTTT.

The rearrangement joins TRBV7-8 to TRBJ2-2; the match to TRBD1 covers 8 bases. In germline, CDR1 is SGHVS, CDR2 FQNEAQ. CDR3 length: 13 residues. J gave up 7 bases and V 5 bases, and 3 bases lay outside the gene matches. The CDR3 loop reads CASSDRGGGELFF. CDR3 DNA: TGTGCCAGCAGCGACAGGGGAGGCGGGGAGCTGTTTTTT.

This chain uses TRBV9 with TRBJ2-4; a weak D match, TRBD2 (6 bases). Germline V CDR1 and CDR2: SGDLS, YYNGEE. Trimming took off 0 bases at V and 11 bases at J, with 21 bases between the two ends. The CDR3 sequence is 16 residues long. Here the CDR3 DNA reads TGTGCCAGCAGCGTAGGGACGGGAGCGCCGATGGGGGTTCAGTACTTC. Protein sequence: CASSVGTGAPMGVQYF.

The CDR3 sequence is CASSFTRAHEQFF. For the CDR3, the DNA is TGTGCCAGCAGCTTCACGAGGGCCCATGAGCAGTTCTTC. The chain joins TRBV13 to TRBJ2-1; the D gene is possibly TRBD2 (5 bases). The CDR3 is 13 residues long. The ends were cut back, 3 bases at V and 8 bases at J, with 11 bases in the middle. Germline CDR1 and CDR2: PRHDT and FYEKMQ (reference sequence). The whole variable domain, remainder taken from reference TRBV13 and TRBJ2-1, is AAGVIQSPRHLIKEKRETATLKCYPIPRHDTVYWYQQGPGQDPQFLISFYEKMQSDKGSIPDRFSAQQFSDYHSELNMSSLELGDSALYFCASSFTRAHEQFFGPGTRLTVL.

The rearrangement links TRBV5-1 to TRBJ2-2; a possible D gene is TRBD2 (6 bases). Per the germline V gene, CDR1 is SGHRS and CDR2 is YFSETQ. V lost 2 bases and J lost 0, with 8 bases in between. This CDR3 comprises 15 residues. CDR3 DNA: TGCGCCAGCAGCTTCCGGGACTCGAACACCGGGGAGCTGTTTTTT. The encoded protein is CASSFRDSNTGELFF.